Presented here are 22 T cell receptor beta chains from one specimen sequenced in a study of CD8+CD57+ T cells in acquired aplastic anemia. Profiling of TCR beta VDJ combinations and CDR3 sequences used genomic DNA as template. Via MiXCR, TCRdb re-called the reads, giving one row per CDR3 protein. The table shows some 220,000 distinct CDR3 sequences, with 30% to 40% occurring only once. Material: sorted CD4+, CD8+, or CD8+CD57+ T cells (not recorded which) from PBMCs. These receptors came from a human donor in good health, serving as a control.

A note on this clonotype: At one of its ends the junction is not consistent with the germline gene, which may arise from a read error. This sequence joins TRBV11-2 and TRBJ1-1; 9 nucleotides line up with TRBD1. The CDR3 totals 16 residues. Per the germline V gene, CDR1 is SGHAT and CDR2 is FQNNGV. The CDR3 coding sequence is TGTGCCAGCAGCTTACACCGGGACAGGGTTAACACTGAAACTTTCTTT. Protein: CASSLHRDRVNTETFF.

As DNA, the CDR3 is TGTGCCAGCAGTGGAGCAAGAGGGGCAGCACTTAGCAATCAGCCCCAGCATTTT. Its translation: CASSGARGAALSNQPQHF. J is TRBJ1-5 and V is TRBV6-1; a possible D gene is TRBD1 (5 bases). The length of the CDR3 is 18 residues. Trimming took off 4 bases at V and 0 bases at J, with 19 bases between the two ends. Germline CDR1 MNHNS, CDR2 SASEGT.

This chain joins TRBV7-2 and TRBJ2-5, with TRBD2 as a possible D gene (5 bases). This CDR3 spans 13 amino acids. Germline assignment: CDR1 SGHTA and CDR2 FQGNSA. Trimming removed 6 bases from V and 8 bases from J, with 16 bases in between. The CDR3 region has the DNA TGTGCCAGCAGTAGTGCGGGTTTGGAAACCCAGTACTTC. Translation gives CASSSAGLETQYF.

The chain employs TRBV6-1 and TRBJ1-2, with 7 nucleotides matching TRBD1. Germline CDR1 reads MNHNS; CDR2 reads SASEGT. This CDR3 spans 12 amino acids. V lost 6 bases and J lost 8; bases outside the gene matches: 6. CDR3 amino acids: CASSGQVLGYTF. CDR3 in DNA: TGTGCCAGCAGCGGACAGGTTTTGGGCTACACCTTC.

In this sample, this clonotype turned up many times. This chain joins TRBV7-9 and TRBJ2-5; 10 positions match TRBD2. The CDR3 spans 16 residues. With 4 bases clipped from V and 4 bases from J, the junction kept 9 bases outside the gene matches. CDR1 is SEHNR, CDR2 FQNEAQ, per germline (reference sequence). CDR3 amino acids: CASSWGASGSRETQYF. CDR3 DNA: TGTGCCAGCAGCTGGGGGGCTAGCGGGAGCAGAGAGACCCAGTACTTC. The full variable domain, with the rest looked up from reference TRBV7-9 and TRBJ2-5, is DTGVSQNPRHKITKRGQNVTFRCDPISEHNRLYWYRQTLGQGPEFLTYFQNEAQLEKSRLLSDRFSAERPKGSFSTLEIQRTEQGDSAMYLCASSWGASGSRETQYFGPGTRLLVL.

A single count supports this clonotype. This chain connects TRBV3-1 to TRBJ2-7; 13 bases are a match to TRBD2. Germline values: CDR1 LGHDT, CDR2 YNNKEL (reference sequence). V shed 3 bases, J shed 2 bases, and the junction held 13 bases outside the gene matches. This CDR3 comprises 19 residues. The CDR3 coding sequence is TGTGCCAGCAGCCATCACGTCCCGGGACTAGCGGGAAATCCCTACGAGCAGTACTTC. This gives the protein CASSHHVPGLAGNPYEQYF.

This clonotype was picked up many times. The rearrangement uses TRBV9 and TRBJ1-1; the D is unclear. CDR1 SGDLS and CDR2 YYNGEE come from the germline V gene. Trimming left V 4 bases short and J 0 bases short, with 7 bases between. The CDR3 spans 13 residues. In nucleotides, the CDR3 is TGTGCCAGCAGCCCCGGACTGAACACTGAAGCTTTCTTT. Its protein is CASSPGLNTEAFF.

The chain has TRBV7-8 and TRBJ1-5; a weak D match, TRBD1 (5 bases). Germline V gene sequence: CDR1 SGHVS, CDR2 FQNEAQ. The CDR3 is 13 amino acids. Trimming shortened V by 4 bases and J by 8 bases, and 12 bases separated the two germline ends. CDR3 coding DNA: TGTGCCAGCAGCTCGGGACCGCCAAAGCCCCAGCATTTT. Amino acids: CASSSGPPKPQHF. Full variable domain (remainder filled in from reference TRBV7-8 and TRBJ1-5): GAGVSQSPRYKVAKRGQDVALRCDPISGHVSLFWYQQALGQGPEFLTYFQNEAQLDKSGLPSDRFFAERPEGSVSTLKIQRTQQEDSAVYLCASSSGPPKPQHFGDGTRLSIL.

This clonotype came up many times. The CDR3 sequence: CASSSSGYVTDTQYF. CDR3 DNA: TGTGCCAGCAGCTCTAGCGGGTACGTCACAGATACGCAGTATTTT. The rearrangement links TRBV11-1 to TRBJ2-3, with 8 bases fitting TRBD2. Germline CDR1 SGHAT, CDR2 FQDESV (reference sequence). Trimming cost V 4 bases and J 2 bases; bases outside gene matches: 5. This CDR3 has 15 amino acids.

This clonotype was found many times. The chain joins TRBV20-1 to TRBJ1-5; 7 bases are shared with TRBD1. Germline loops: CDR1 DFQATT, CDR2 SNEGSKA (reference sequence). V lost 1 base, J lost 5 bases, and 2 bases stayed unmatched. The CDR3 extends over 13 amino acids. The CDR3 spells CSARGQGDQPQHF. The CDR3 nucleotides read TGCAGTGCTAGAGGACAGGGCGATCAGCCCCAGCATTTT.

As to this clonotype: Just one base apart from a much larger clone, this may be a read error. Written as DNA, the CDR3 is TGTGCCAGCAGGGGAAGTCAGGGGACGTTCTACGAGCAGTACTTC. Translated, it gives CASRGSQGTFYEQYF. V usage is TRBV6-1 and J usage is TRBJ2-7, with D maybe TRBD1 (6 bases). Germline V gene sequence: CDR1 MNHNS, CDR2 SASEGT. This CDR3 comprises 15 residues. V was trimmed by 6 bases and J by 3 bases, leaving 18 bases between them.

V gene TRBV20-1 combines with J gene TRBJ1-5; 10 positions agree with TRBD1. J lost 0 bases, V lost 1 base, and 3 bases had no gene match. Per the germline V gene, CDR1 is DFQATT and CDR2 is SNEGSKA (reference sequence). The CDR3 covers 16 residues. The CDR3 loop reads CSARGDRGDSNQPQHF. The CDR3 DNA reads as TGCAGTGCTAGAGGGGACAGGGGCGATAGCAATCAGCCCCAGCATTTT.

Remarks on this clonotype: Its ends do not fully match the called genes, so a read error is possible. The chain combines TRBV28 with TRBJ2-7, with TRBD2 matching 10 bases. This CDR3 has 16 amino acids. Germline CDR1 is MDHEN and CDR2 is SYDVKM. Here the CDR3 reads CASSFFTSGAAYGQYF. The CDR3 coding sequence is TGTGCCAGCAGTTTCTTCACTAGCGGGGCCGCCTACGGGCAGTACTTC.

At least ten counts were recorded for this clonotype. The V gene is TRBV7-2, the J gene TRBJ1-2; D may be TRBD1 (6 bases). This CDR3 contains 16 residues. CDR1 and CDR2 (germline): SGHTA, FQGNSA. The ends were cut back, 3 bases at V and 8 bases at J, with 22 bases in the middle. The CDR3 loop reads CASSFADRHSKGGYTF. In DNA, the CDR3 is TGTGCCAGCAGCTTCGCTGACAGGCACTCCAAAGGCGGCTACACCTTC.

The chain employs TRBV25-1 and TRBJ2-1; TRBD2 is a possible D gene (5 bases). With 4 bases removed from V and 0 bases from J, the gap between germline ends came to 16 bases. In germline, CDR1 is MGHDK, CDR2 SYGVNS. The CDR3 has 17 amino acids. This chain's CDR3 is CASSASKIGSSYNEQFF. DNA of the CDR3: TGTGCCAGCAGTGCTAGCAAGATCGGTAGCTCCTACAATGAGCAGTTCTTC.

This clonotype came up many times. The CDR3 coding sequence is TGTGCCAGCAGTTACCTTCCGGGACTAGGCACTGAAGCTTTCTTT. This codes for CASSYLPGLGTEAFF. The chain recombines TRBV6-5 with TRBJ1-1; a possible D gene is TRBD1 (5 bases). The germline gives CDR1 MNHEY, CDR2 SVGAGI. V lost 2 bases, J lost 4 bases, and 14 bases lay in between. There are 15 residues in the CDR3.

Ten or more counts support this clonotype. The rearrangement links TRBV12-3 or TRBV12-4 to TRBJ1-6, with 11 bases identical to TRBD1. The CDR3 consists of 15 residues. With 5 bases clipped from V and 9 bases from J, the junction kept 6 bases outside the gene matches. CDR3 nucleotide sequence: TGTGCCAGCAGTCTCCGGACAGGGGGCATTTCACCCCTCCACTTT. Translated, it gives CASSLRTGGISPLHF.

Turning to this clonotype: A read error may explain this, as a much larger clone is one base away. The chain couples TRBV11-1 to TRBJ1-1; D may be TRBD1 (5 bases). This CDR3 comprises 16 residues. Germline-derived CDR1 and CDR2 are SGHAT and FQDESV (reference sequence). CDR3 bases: TGCGCCAGCAGCCCCATCACGAGGCAGGGAAACACTGAAGCTTTCTTT. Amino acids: CASSPITRQGNTEAFF. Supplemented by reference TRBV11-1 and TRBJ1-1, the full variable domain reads EAEVAQSPRYKITEKSQAVAFWCDPISGHATLYWYRQILGQGPELLVQFQDESVVDDSQLPKDRFSAERLKGVDSTLKIQPAELGDSAMYLCASSPITRQGNTEAFFGQGTRLTVV.

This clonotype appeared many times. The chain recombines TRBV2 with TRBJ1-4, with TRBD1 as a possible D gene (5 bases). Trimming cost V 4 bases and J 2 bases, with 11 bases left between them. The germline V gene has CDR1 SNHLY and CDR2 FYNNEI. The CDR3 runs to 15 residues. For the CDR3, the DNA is TGTGCCAGCAGTGCCCGGGGGGGGACTAATGAAAAACTGTTTTTT. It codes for CASSARGGTNEKLFF.

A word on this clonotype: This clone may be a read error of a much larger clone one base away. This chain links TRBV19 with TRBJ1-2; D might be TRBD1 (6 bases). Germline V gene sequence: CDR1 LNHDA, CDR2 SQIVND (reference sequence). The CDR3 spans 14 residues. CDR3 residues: CASSITPGQYGYAF. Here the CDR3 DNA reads TGTGCCAGTAGTATAACCCCGGGACAATATGGCTACGCCTTC.

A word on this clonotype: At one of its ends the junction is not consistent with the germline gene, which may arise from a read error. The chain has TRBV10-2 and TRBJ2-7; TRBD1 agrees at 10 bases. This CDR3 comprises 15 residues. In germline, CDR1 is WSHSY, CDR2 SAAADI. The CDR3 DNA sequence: TGTGCCAGCAGCGCCGGGACAGGGGTCTCCTACGAGCAGTACTTC. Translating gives CASSAGTGVSYEQYF.

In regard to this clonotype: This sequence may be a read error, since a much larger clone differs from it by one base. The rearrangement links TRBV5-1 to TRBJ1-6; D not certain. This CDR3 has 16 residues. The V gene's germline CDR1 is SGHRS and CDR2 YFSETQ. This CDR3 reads CASSLALRTENSPLYF. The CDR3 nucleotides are TGCGCCAGCAGCTTGGCCCTCAGAACCGAAAATTCACCCCTCTACTTT.